Below, 30 T cell receptor beta chains from the same sample are listed, as sequenced in a study of blood T cell repertoires in COVID-19. Data came from immunoSEQ multiplex PCR; TCRdb stores just in-frame clones and leaves some out. The sample lists some 64,000 clones; around 65% were seen once. Material for sequencing was PBMCs or T cells enriched from blood (not recorded which). These receptors were taken from a woman in her fifties or sixties who had been exposed to COVID-19.

The genes are TRBV27 and TRBJ1-3; D unresolved. V was shortened by 0 bases and J by 5 bases, with 14 bases between the two germline ends. In germline, CDR1 is MNHEY, CDR2 SMNVEV (reference sequence). This CDR3 is built from 16 residues. The CDR3 region is CASSLSLTNRRNTIYF. The CDR3 DNA is TGTGCCAGCAGTTTATCGTTGACAAACCGGAGAAACACCATATATTTT.

The V gene is TRBV3-1 (or the pseudogene TRBV3-2), the J gene TRBJ1-4; TRBD1 matches at 8 bases. Looked up from germline, CDR1 is LGHDT and CDR2 is YNNKEL (reference sequence). The CDR3 sequence is 15 residues long. V trimming: 4 bases; J trimming: 7 bases; junction bases outside the gene matches: 8. The CDR3 loop is CASSLGQVLGEKLFF. The CDR3 region has the DNA TGTGCCAGCAGCCTGGGACAGGTCCTCGGTGAAAAACTGTTTTTT.

The chain couples TRBV3-1 (or the pseudogene TRBV3-2) to TRBJ2-7; the match to TRBD1 covers 8 bases. This CDR3 region has 13 residues. The V gene end was trimmed by 5 bases and the J gene end by 3 bases; junction bases not matched to a gene: 3. CDR1 LGHDT and CDR2 YNNKEL come from the germline V gene (reference sequence). The CDR3 DNA sequence: TGTGCCAGCAGCGACAGGGGTATCTACGAGCAGTACTTC. Encoded protein: CASSDRGIYEQYF.

V is TRBV30 and J is TRBJ1-3; 7 nucleotides match TRBD1. The CDR3 is made up of 18 amino acids. Germline trimming cut 3 bases from V and 1 base from J; bases unmatched to any gene: 15. The germline V gene has CDR1 GTSNPN and CDR2 SVGIG (reference sequence). The CDR3 spells CAWSDRARGLSSGNTIYF. CDR3 DNA sequence: TGTGCCTGGAGCGACCGAGCAAGGGGGCTGTCGTCTGGAAACACCATATATTTT.

This chain uses TRBV6-5 with TRBJ2-1; tentatively, D is TRBD1 (6 bases). Germline V lookup: CDR1 MNHEY, CDR2 SVGAGI. V lost 6 bases, J lost 9 bases, and 15 bases lay in between. This CDR3 is 13 amino acids long. This chain's CDR3 is CASSRRQAGEQFF. The CDR3 coding sequence is TGTGCCAGCAGCCGCCGACAGGCGGGTGAGCAGTTCTTC.

The V gene is TRBV3-1 (or the pseudogene TRBV3-2), the J gene TRBJ1-1; 7 bases agree with TRBD1. The V and J ends lost 8 bases and 1 base, in that order; junction bases with no gene match: 1. Germline-derived CDR1 and CDR2 are LGHDT and YNNKEL (reference sequence). This CDR3 is built from 12 residues. The CDR3 here is CASGTANTEAFF. The CDR3 DNA follows: TGTGCCAGCGGGACAGCGAACACTGAAGCTTTCTTT.

The sample holds many counts of this clone. V gene TRBV2 combines with J gene TRBJ1-3; D may be TRBD1 (5 bases). This CDR3 has 13 amino acids. CDR1 and CDR2 (germline): SNHLY, FYNNEI. Trimming shortened V by 4 bases and J by 4 bases, and 8 bases separated the two germline ends. The CDR3 DNA reads as TGTGCCAGCAGTGTGACAGACGGAAACACCATATATTTT. This sequence encodes CASSVTDGNTIYF.

This clone was observed a few times. The chain has TRBV7-9 and TRBJ1-1; TRBD1 is a possible D gene (6 bases). Trimming cost V 5 bases and J 0 bases, with 13 bases left between them. In germline, CDR1 is SEHNR, CDR2 FQNEAQ (reference sequence). This CDR3 spans 15 amino acids. CDR3 DNA: TGTGCCAGCAGCGAACAGGGAACGATGAACACTGAAGCTTTCTTT. As protein: CASSEQGTMNTEAFF.

The genes are TRBV19 and TRBJ2-5; 9 bases agree with TRBD2. Germline V gene sequence: CDR1 LNHDA, CDR2 SQIVND (reference sequence). CDR3 length: 15 amino acids. Trimming cost V 3 bases and J 3 bases; bases outside gene matches: 5. The DNA of the CDR3 is TGTGCCAGTAGTATTCCGGCGGGAGGGGAAGAGACCCAGTACTTC. It specifies CASSIPAGGEETQYF.

In DNA form, the CDR3 reads TGTGCCAGCAGAATGACAGGGCTCACTGAAGCTTTCTTT. It encodes CASRMTGLTEAFF. The V call is TRBV27, the J call TRBJ1-1, with 7 bases fitting TRBD1. The CDR3 is 13 amino acids. CDR1 and CDR2 (germline): MNHEY, SMNVEV (reference sequence). The J segment lost 4 bases and the V segment lost 6 bases, leaving 5 bases of the junction unmatched.

This sequence joins TRBV28 and TRBJ1-1; TRBD1 is a possible D gene (5 bases). V was clipped by 6 bases and J by 6 bases, with 17 bases between them. This CDR3 is 14 amino acids long. Germline CDR1 MDHEN, CDR2 SYDVKM. CDR3 sequence: CASSQIPGLSEAFF. The DNA of the CDR3 is TGTGCCAGCAGCCAAATTCCAGGGTTATCTGAAGCTTTCTTT.

The rearrangement joins TRBV14 to TRBJ1-2; D may be TRBD1 (5 bases). Germline CDR1 is SGHDN and CDR2 is FVKESK. Trimming cost V 0 bases and J 7 bases, with 9 bases left between them. This CDR3 has 13 residues. DNA for the CDR3: TGTGCCAGCAGCCAAGACAGGGTTGGTGGCTACACCTTC. It codes for CASSQDRVGGYTF.

The genes are TRBV5-1 and TRBJ2-3, with a weak D call TRBD2 (5 bases). V lost 2 bases to trimming and J lost 1 base, with 8 bases between them. The germline V gene has CDR1 SGHRS and CDR2 YFSETQ. The CDR3 loop spans 14 amino acids. Here the CDR3 DNA reads TGCGCCAGCAGCTTCGGCGGGCGCACAGATACGCAGTATTTT. Its protein is CASSFGGRTDTQYF.

The V gene is TRBV10-3, the J gene TRBJ1-1; 8 bases fit TRBD1. V shed 0 bases and J 13 bases; nucleotides not matched to a gene: 10. The CDR3 totals 14 residues. Germline assignment: CDR1 ENHRY and CDR2 SYGVKD. The CDR3 here is CAISESQGQGQLFF. The CDR3 nucleotides are TGTGCCATCAGTGAGTCACAAGGACAGGGACAGCTTTTCTTT.

In this sample, this clone turned up many times. This chain connects TRBV28 to TRBJ2-7; 7 bases fit TRBD1. V lost 8 bases, J lost 3 bases, and 4 bases stayed unmatched. CDR1 and CDR2 from the germline V gene are MDHEN and SYDVKM. CDR3 length: 12 residues. Here the CDR3 DNA reads TGTGCCAGCGGTGACAGGGTCTACGAGCAGTACTTC. Amino acid sequence: CASGDRVYEQYF.

In this sample, this clone turned up many times. The chain carries TRBV15 and TRBJ2-3, with TRBD1 matching 7 bases. The CDR3 spans 18 residues. V gave up 0 bases and J gave up 2 bases; unmatched junction bases: 11. The germline V gene has CDR1 LNHNV and CDR2 YYDKDF (reference sequence). Here the CDR3 DNA reads TGTGCCACCAGCAGAGATCAGGCGGACAGGTTGCTCACAGATACGCAGTATTTT. This gives the protein CATSRDQADRLLTDTQYF. Variable domain in full (rest from reference TRBV15 and TRBJ2-3): DAMVIQNPRYQVTQFGKPVTLSCSQTLNHNVMYWYQQKSSQAPKLLFHYYDKDFNNEADTPDNFQSRRPNTSFCFLDIRSPGLGDTAMYLCATSRDQADRLLTDTQYFGPGTRLTVL.

The table lists this clone with a count of one. This chain connects TRBV5-1 to TRBJ1-2, with 7 bases identical to TRBD1. The CDR3 totals 13 residues. Germline V gene lookup returns CDR1 SGHRS and CDR2 YFSETQ. Unmatched junction bases numbered 5, after V lost 4 bases and J lost 5 bases. The CDR3 protein is CASSPLTGYGYTF. CDR3 DNA sequence: TGCGCCAGCAGCCCGCTGACAGGGTATGGCTACACCTTC.

The table lists this clone with a count of one. V usage is TRBV5-1 and J usage is TRBJ2-7; TRBD1 matches at 8 bases. This CDR3 is 15 amino acids long. Germline CDR1 SGHRS, CDR2 YFSETQ. The V gene end was trimmed by 2 bases and the J gene end by 4 bases; junction bases not matched to a gene: 8. The CDR3 coding sequence is TGCGCCAGCAGCTTATACCCGGGACAGGCTTACGAGCAGTACTTC. Translated: CASSLYPGQAYEQYF. The whole variable domain, remainder taken from reference TRBV5-1 and TRBJ2-7, is KAGVTQTPRYLIKTRGQQVTLSCSPISGHRSVSWYQQTPGQGLQFLFEYFSETQRNKGNFPGRFSGRQFSNSRSEMNVSTLELGDSALYLCASSLYPGQAYEQYFGPGTRLTVT.

This clone was observed a single time. The J gene is TRBJ1-1, the V gene TRBV10-2; a weak D match, TRBD1 (6 bases). The length of the CDR3 is 14 residues. Germline-derived CDR1 and CDR2 are WSHSY and SAAADI. V lost 2 bases, J lost 5 bases, and 12 bases lay in between. The CDR3 coding sequence is TGCGCCAGCAGTGAGGTGGCAGGGGAGACTGAAGCTTTCTTT. Translated: CASSEVAGETEAFF.

This sequence joins TRBV6-5 and TRBJ2-5, with TRBD2 identical over 9 bases. CDR1 is MNHEY and CDR2 is SVGAGI in the germline V gene. This CDR3 has 14 residues. V lost 6 bases, J lost 1 base, and 3 bases stayed unmatched. The CDR3 DNA sequence: TGTGCCAGCAGCGTGGGACTAGCCCAAGAGACCCAGTACTTC. It translates to CASSVGLAQETQYF.

The V and J genes are TRBV19 and TRBJ1-1, with TRBD1 as a possible D gene (6 bases). The CDR3 is made up of 12 amino acids. Germline V CDR1 and CDR2: LNHDA, SQIVND (reference sequence). Trimming took off 5 bases at V and 11 bases at J, with 15 bases between the two ends. CDR3 DNA sequence: TGTGCCAGTAGTCCCAGGGGTGGAGAGGCTTTCTTT. Encoded protein: CASSPRGGEAFF.

V usage is TRBV3-1 (or the pseudogene TRBV3-2) and J usage is TRBJ2-7; possible D gene TRBD1, 5 bases. Germline loops: CDR1 LGHDT, CDR2 YNNKEL (reference sequence). The CDR3 covers 13 residues. V lost 4 bases, J lost 3 bases, and 10 bases lay in between. The CDR3 loop is CASSPDIYYEQYF. The CDR3 region has the DNA TGTGCCAGCAGCCCGGACATATACTACGAGCAGTACTTC.

Here the CDR3 DNA reads TGTGCCAGCAGCTCCGGGGAAGATGGTTCACCCCTCCACTTT. Its protein product is CASSSGEDGSPLHF. The chain links TRBV7-9 to TRBJ1-6; D is unclear. Germline CDR1 SEHNR, CDR2 FQNEAQ (reference sequence). Trimming took off 4 bases at V and 9 bases at J, with 13 bases between the two ends. The CDR3 covers 14 residues.

This rearrangement joins TRBV6-1 to TRBJ1-1; tentative D call: TRBD1 (5 bases). The CDR3 is 14 residues long. V was cut by 2 bases and J by 10 bases, with 17 bases left in between. CDR1 is MNHNS, CDR2 SASEGT, per germline. The CDR3 sequence: CASSESAGRRGAFF. The CDR3 DNA reads TGTGCCAGCAGTGAATCGGCAGGGCGAAGGGGAGCTTTCTTT.

The rearrangement joins TRBV4-3 to TRBJ2-7, with 8 positions matching TRBD2. Trimming took 0 bases from V and 5 from J; bases not matched to a gene: 6. Germline assignment: CDR1 LGHNA and CDR2 YSLEER. The CDR3 has 15 residues. CDR3 in amino acids: CASSQEGTRGDEQYF. The DNA for the CDR3 is TGCGCCAGCAGCCAAGAAGGGACTAGGGGCGACGAGCAGTACTTC.

The genes are TRBV5-4 and TRBJ2-5; 8 bases agree with TRBD2. Trimming cost V 4 bases and J 5 bases; bases outside gene matches: 19. Per the germline V gene, CDR1 is SGHNT and CDR2 is YYREEE (reference sequence). The CDR3 spans 18 residues. The DNA of the CDR3 is TGTGCCAGCAGCGGCCCCGGGGGGGGTCGTCTTGATTGGGAGACCCAGTACTTC. Its translation: CASSGPGGGRLDWETQYF.

Only one count was recorded for this clone. V usage is TRBV6-5 and J usage is TRBJ1-1, with 8 bases aligning to TRBD1. Trimming took 5 bases from V and 2 from J; bases not matched to a gene: 7. The CDR3 contains 15 residues. In germline, CDR1 is MNHEY, CDR2 SVGAGI. The CDR3 sequence is CASSIGQGRNTEAFF. The CDR3 DNA sequence: TGTGCCAGCAGTATCGGACAGGGCCGTAACACTGAAGCTTTCTTT.

The chain has TRBV5-5 and TRBJ2-2; D is perhaps TRBD1 (6 bases). This CDR3 comprises 13 residues. Germline-derived CDR1 and CDR2 are SGHKS and YYEKEE (reference sequence). V lost 5 bases and J lost 7, with 12 bases in between. CDR3 sequence reads: CASRGQFGGELFF. The CDR3 region has the DNA TGTGCCAGCAGGGGACAATTTGGCGGGGAGCTGTTTTTT.

J is TRBJ1-5 and V is TRBV10-3, with TRBD1 identical over 9 bases. V lost 6 bases to trimming and J lost 7 bases; unmatched junction nucleotides: 4. The germline gives CDR1 ENHRY, CDR2 SYGVKD. The CDR3 is 13 amino acids. In nucleotides, the CDR3 is TGTGCCATCAGCGACAGGGGGGAACAGCCCCAGCATTTT. This translates into CAISDRGEQPQHF.

The rearrangement joins TRBV28 to TRBJ1-5; D is undetermined. The ends were cut back, 1 base at V and 1 base at J, with 14 bases in the middle. From germline, CDR1 is MDHEN and CDR2 SYDVKM. The CDR3 loop spans 17 amino acids. DNA of the CDR3: TGTGCCAGCAGTTTATCACTACTTCGCTTCAGCAATCAGCCCCAGCATTTT. Translating gives CASSLSLLRFSNQPQHF.